These 21 T cell receptor beta chains were all obtained from the same sample, sequenced in a study of blood T cell repertoires in COVID-19. TCRdb's table, derived via immunoSEQ multiplex PCR, lists solely in-frame clones and lacks some. The sample comprises approximately 72,000 clones, approximately 85% of which are singletons, and roughly 29% rests with the top ten. The sample taken for sequencing was peripheral blood. These receptors came from a man aged 50 to 60 with acute or convalescent COVID-19.

The genes are TRBV12-1 and TRBJ1-1; the table gives TRBD1 as D, unverified against the DNA. TRBV12-1 is annotated as a pseudogene. The CDR3 spans 14 residues. CDR3: CASSSDKLNTEAFF. The CDR3 nucleotides are TGTGCCAGCAGCTCGGACAAGCTGAACACTGAAGCTTTCTTT.

The CDR3 loop is CASSQGQGDYNEQFF. CDR3 DNA: TGCGCCAGCAGCCAAGGGCAGGGGGATTACAATGAGCAGTTCTTC. This chain links TRBV4-1 with TRBJ2-1; 7 nucleotides match TRBD1. The length of the CDR3 is 15 residues. The ends lost 1 base at V and 4 bases at J; junction bases unmatched: 4. The V gene's germline CDR1 is MGHRA and CDR2 YSYEKL.

The chain has TRBV3-1 (or the pseudogene TRBV3-2) and TRBJ2-5; 9 bases are shared with TRBD2. The CDR3 is made up of 15 amino acids. Germline CDR1 LGHDT, CDR2 YNNKEL (reference sequence). Unmatched junction bases numbered 7, after V lost 5 bases and J lost 3 bases. CDR3 sequence: CASSFSGGGKETQYF. The CDR3 DNA follows: TGTGCCAGCAGCTTTAGCGGGGGAGGGAAAGAGACCCAGTACTTC.

This chain uses TRBV2 with TRBJ1-4; 9 bases are shared with TRBD1. V gave up 6 bases and J gave up 8 bases; unmatched junction bases: 4. Germline loops: CDR1 SNHLY, CDR2 FYNNEI. The CDR3 loop spans 13 amino acids. The CDR3 DNA reads as TGTGCCAGCAGCCTGGGACAGGGAGAAAAACTGTTTTTT. It encodes CASSLGQGEKLFF.

The DNA of the CDR3 is TGTGCCAGCAGTTACTCCAGGGGCTCCTACGAGCAGTACTTC. Translation gives CASSYSRGSYEQYF. The chain employs TRBV6-5 and TRBJ2-7; perhaps TRBD1 as D (6 bases). Trimming pared 0 bases from V and 0 bases from J, leaving 6 bases between. Germline CDR1 is MNHEY and CDR2 is SVGAGI. This CDR3 contains 14 residues.

The chain links TRBV5-1 to TRBJ2-5, with no clear D. In germline, CDR1 is SGHRS, CDR2 YFSETQ. The CDR3 sequence is 15 residues long. Trimming took off 1 base at V and 1 base at J, with 11 bases between the two ends. This chain's CDR3 is CASSLLRPGQETQYF. The CDR3 bases are TGCGCCAGCAGCTTGCTCCGGCCGGGCCAAGAGACCCAGTACTTC.

This chain links TRBV30 with TRBJ2-2; unclear D gene. Germline assignment: CDR1 GTSNPN and CDR2 SVGIG (reference sequence). The CDR3 has 11 residues. V was trimmed by 4 bases and J by 6 bases, leaving 6 bases between them. CDR3 in amino acids: CAWIGPGELFF. CDR3 bases: TGTGCCTGGATTGGGCCCGGGGAGCTGTTTTTT.

The chain carries TRBV9 and TRBJ1-5, with D possibly matching TRBD1 (6 bases). CDR1 SGDLS and CDR2 YYNGEE come from the germline V gene. CDR3 length: 15 amino acids. V lost 0 bases, J lost 6 bases, and 13 bases lay in between. DNA of the CDR3: TGTGCCAGCAGCGTAGATGGGGGGGCGGGTCAGCCCCAGCATTTT. It translates to CASSVDGGAGQPQHF.

For the CDR3, the DNA is TGTGCCAGCAGCCCTTCGGACAGGGGGCTTCAAAAACTGTTTTTT. Residues: CASSPSDRGLQKLFF. V is TRBV13 and J is TRBJ1-4, with 11 bases that match TRBD1. From germline, CDR1 is PRHDT and CDR2 FYEKMQ (reference sequence). The CDR3 covers 15 residues. The junction had 8 bases not matched to a gene; V was cut back by 5 bases and J by 9 bases.

The chain uses TRBV19 and TRBJ1-1, with D perhaps matching TRBD1 (6 bases). Trimming cost V 4 bases and J 0 bases, with 12 bases left between them. The CDR3 has 15 residues. CDR1 LNHDA and CDR2 SQIVND come from the germline V gene (reference sequence). As DNA, the CDR3 is TGTGCCAGTAGTACAAGGACAGCCATGAACACTGAAGCTTTCTTT. It codes for CASSTRTAMNTEAFF.

The V and J genes are TRBV6-5 and TRBJ2-1, with TRBD2 as a possible D gene (5 bases). CDR3 length: 13 amino acids. V lost 7 bases, J lost 6 bases, and 13 bases lay in between. Germline assignment: CDR1 MNHEY and CDR2 SVGAGI. The CDR3 reads CASTINGVNEQFF. The CDR3 DNA follows: TGTGCCAGCACTATAAACGGGGTCAATGAGCAGTTCTTC.

This clone was detected only once. The DNA for the CDR3 is TGTGCCATCAGTGAGTCGAGGGGGGGCAGTCATGAGCAGTTCTTC. Encoded protein: CAISESRGGSHEQFF. The V and J genes are TRBV10-3 and TRBJ2-1, with D tentatively TRBD2 (7 bases). Deletions cut 0 bases from V and 8 bases from J, with 14 bases between. This CDR3 region has 15 residues. The germline gives CDR1 ENHRY, CDR2 SYGVKD.

The rearrangement links TRBV5-4 to TRBJ2-7; 12 bases are shared with TRBD1. CDR1 is SGHNT, CDR2 YYREEE, per germline (reference sequence). The CDR3 totals 14 residues. Trimming cost V 3 bases and J 4 bases; bases outside gene matches: 2. CDR3 sequence (DNA): TGTGCCAGCAGCTGGGACAGGGGGCGATACGAGCAGTACTTC. This encodes CASSWDRGRYEQYF.

This clone was counted a single time. This chain connects TRBV5-1 to TRBJ2-1, with D perhaps matching TRBD2 (6 bases). With 0 bases removed from V and 1 base from J, the gap between germline ends came to 11 bases. This CDR3 is built from 16 residues. CDR1 is SGHRS, CDR2 YFSETQ, per germline. The CDR3 DNA sequence: TGCGCCAGCAGCTTGGTATCTGGGAGGTCCTACAATGAGCAGTTCTTC. Protein sequence: CASSLVSGRSYNEQFF.

The chain employs TRBV3-1 (or the pseudogene TRBV3-2) and TRBJ2-1, with 8 bases lining up with TRBD2. V lost 0 bases and J lost 5; bases outside the gene matches: 9. The CDR3 has 17 residues. In germline, CDR1 is LGHDT, CDR2 YNNKEL (reference sequence). The CDR3 DNA reads as TGTGCCAGCAGCCAAGATCCGGGGGGGGCTATAAACAATGAGCAGTTCTTC. This encodes CASSQDPGGAINNEQFF.

The chain couples TRBV5-8 to TRBJ2-5; 11 positions agree with TRBD1. The CDR3 length is 15 residues. Germline CDR1 reads SGHTS; CDR2 reads YDEGEE. V was pared by 3 bases and J by 3 bases, with 4 bases of the junction left unmatched. CDR3 nucleotide sequence: TGTGCCAGCAGCTCTCGGACAGGGGGCGAAGAGACCCAGTACTTC. It specifies CASSSRTGGEETQYF. Using reference TRBV5-8 and TRBJ2-5 for the parts outside the CDR3, the full variable domain is EAGVTQSPTHLIKTRGQQATLRCSPISGHTSVYWYQQALGLGLQFLLWYDEGEERNRGNFPPRFSGRQFPNYSSELNVNALELEDSALYLCASSSRTGGEETQYFGPGTRLLVL.

The chain couples TRBV29-1 to TRBJ1-1; D gene ambiguous. Trimming took 2 bases from V and 1 from J, leaving 8 bases between them. Germline lookup yields CDR1 SQVTM and CDR2 ANQGSEA. This CDR3 region has 13 residues. The CDR3 DNA reads as TGCAGCGTTGAAAGGAGTGAGAACACTGAAGCTTTCTTT. It is translated as CSVERSENTEAFF.

The chain uses TRBV7-8 and TRBJ2-1; D might be TRBD1 (6 bases). The CDR3 length is 13 residues. CDR1 is SGHVS and CDR2 is FQNEAQ in the germline V gene. V lost 6 bases and J 9 bases, leaving 15 bases between the germline ends. CDR3 DNA: TGTGCCAGCAGACGCACCAGGGGCGGTGAGCAGTTCTTC. This sequence encodes CASRRTRGGEQFF.

V gene TRBV27 combines with J gene TRBJ1-6; D is uncertain. The CDR3 consists of 14 residues. Germline loops: CDR1 MNHEY, CDR2 SMNVEV (reference sequence). Trimming removed 2 bases at V and 9 bases at J, with 11 bases between. CDR3 bases: TGTGCCAGCAGTTTAGAGGGCGTCGGTTCACCCCTCCACTTT. The encoded protein is CASSLEGVGSPLHF.

The V gene is TRBV12-1, the J gene TRBJ2-7; the D segment call TRBD1 is taken from the table without a DNA check. TRBV12-1 represents a pseudogene. The CDR3 sequence is 13 residues long. The CDR3 DNA follows: TGTGCCAGCAGCCACCGGGACAACTACGAGCAGTACTTC. It yields the protein CASSHRDNYEQYF.

V and J are TRBV28 and TRBJ2-5; D may be TRBD1 (6 bases). V lost 3 bases and J 0 bases, leaving 8 bases between the germline ends. The V gene's germline CDR1 is MDHEN and CDR2 SYDVKM. The CDR3 has 14 amino acids. The CDR3 DNA sequence: TGTGCCAGCAGTTTCTGGGACAACCAAGAGACCCAGTACTTC. Translating gives CASSFWDNQETQYF.